These 31 T cell receptor beta chains share one sample of origin, sequenced in a study of cytomegalovirus exposure and HLA in healthy donors. PCR involved 60 Vbeta and 13 Jbeta primers. Here immunoSEQ multiplex PCR was the method, and the copy in TCRdb shows in-frame clones only, minus some. Of around 140,000 clones detected, roughly 62% appear once; the ten largest clones hold around 1.8%. The sequencing sample was made of PBMCs. The source of these receptors is a male donor in good health and CMV-seronegative.

This clone was seen a single time. This chain joins TRBV7-2 and TRBJ1-3; no reliable D call. The V and J ends lost 7 bases and 4 bases respectively, with 14 bases between them. This CDR3 contains 14 residues. Germline V gene sequence: CDR1 SGHTA, CDR2 FQGNSA. In DNA, the CDR3 is TGTGCCAGCACCAATACTTTGATGGGAAACACCATATATTTT. Its protein product is CASTNTLMGNTIYF.

This clone was seen a single time. The V gene is TRBV7-8, the J gene TRBJ1-1; D call uncertain. The CDR3 has 15 residues. Germline values: CDR1 SGHVS, CDR2 FQNEAQ. The ends were cut back, 3 bases at V and 0 bases at J, with 11 bases in the middle. Here the CDR3 reads CASSFEDFMNTEAFF. The CDR3 coding sequence is TGTGCCAGCAGCTTCGAGGACTTCATGAACACTGAAGCTTTCTTT.

CDR3 region: CASSTGLAGGQETQYF. CDR3 sequence (DNA): TGTGCCAGCAGCACCGGACTAGCGGGGGGCCAAGAGACCCAGTACTTC. The gene calls are TRBV5-8 and TRBJ2-5; TRBD2 agrees at 14 bases. With 4 bases clipped from V and 1 base from J, the junction kept 3 bases outside the gene matches. Germline CDR1 SGHTS, CDR2 YDEGEE. The CDR3 totals 16 residues.

CDR3 residues: CASRGREVNTEAFF. The CDR3 coding sequence is TGTGCCAGCAGAGGGAGGGAGGTGAACACTGAAGCTTTCTTT. V usage is TRBV2 and J usage is TRBJ1-1; D gene uncertain. V dropped 6 bases and J dropped 0 bases, with 11 bases sitting between them. The CDR3 is 14 amino acids. Germline V gene lookup returns CDR1 SNHLY and CDR2 FYNNEI.

The gene calls are TRBV6-5 and TRBJ1-1; no clear D. The CDR3 sequence is 15 residues long. Germline V gene sequence: CDR1 MNHEY, CDR2 SVGAGI. V was shortened by 3 bases and J by 0 bases, with 11 bases between the two germline ends. CDR3 sequence (DNA): TGTGCCAGCAGTTATTCTGTGGCCATGAACACTGAAGCTTTCTTT. Residues: CASSYSVAMNTEAFF.

CDR3 sequence (DNA): TGTGCCATAAATAAGGGACAGGGGGCACGTGAAGCTTTCTTT. Its translation is CAINKGQGAREAFF. The chain joins TRBV10-3 to TRBJ1-1, with 12 bases aligning to TRBD1. The CDR3 length is 14 residues. Germline trimming cut 9 bases from V and 7 bases from J; bases unmatched to any gene: 9. The germline CDR1 and CDR2 sequences are ENHRY and SYGVKD.

The chain combines TRBV7-9 with TRBJ2-7; the match to TRBD2 covers 11 bases. There are 15 residues in the CDR3. Germline V gives CDR1 SEHNR, CDR2 FQNEAQ (reference sequence). V gave up 3 bases and J gave up 3 bases; unmatched junction bases: 4. The CDR3 DNA sequence: TGTGCCAGCAGCTTTTCGGGACTAGCGGTCTACGAGCAGTACTTC. This codes for CASSFSGLAVYEQYF.

V gene TRBV11-2 combines with J gene TRBJ2-5, with a tentative D call TRBD1 (5 bases). Looked up from germline, CDR1 is SGHAT and CDR2 is FQNNGV. CDR3 length: 15 residues. Trimming removed 3 bases at V and 2 bases at J, with 13 bases between. CDR3: CASSFSLGEQETQYF. The CDR3 DNA reads TGTGCCAGCAGCTTTTCTCTAGGGGAACAAGAGACCCAGTACTTC. The variable domain in full, completed from reference TRBV11-2 and TRBJ2-5, reads EAGVAQSPRYKIIEKRQSVAFWCNPISGHATLYWYQQILGQGPKLLIQFQNNGVVDDSQLPKDRFSAERLKGVDSTLKIQPAKLEDSAVYLCASSFSLGEQETQYFGPGTRLLVL.

The rearrangement links TRBV19 to TRBJ1-4; D may be TRBD1 (5 bases). Per germline, CDR1 LNHDA and CDR2 SQIVND (reference sequence). Trimming took 8 bases from V and 6 from J, leaving 22 bases between them. CDR3 length equals 16 residues. CDR3 protein: CASSSWGGGEDEKLFF. The CDR3 DNA reads as TGTGCCAGTTCCTCCTGGGGGGGAGGAGAAGATGAAAAACTGTTTTTT.

V gene TRBV5-4 combines with J gene TRBJ2-5; 11 nucleotides line up with TRBD2. This CDR3 is built from 16 residues. After removal of 2 bases from V and 1 base from J, the junction contained 4 bases not matched to a gene. The germline V gene has CDR1 SGHNT and CDR2 YYREEE (reference sequence). The CDR3 sequence is CASSFGLAGSQETQYF. In DNA form, the CDR3 reads TGTGCCAGCAGCTTTGGACTAGCGGGTAGCCAAGAGACCCAGTACTTC.

This chain links TRBV19 with TRBJ2-3, with 8 bases matching TRBD1. The CDR3 extends over 15 amino acids. From germline, CDR1 is LNHDA and CDR2 SQIVND (reference sequence). The ends lost 4 bases at V and 2 bases at J; junction bases unmatched: 5. The CDR3 DNA reads TGTGCCAGTAGTACTGACAGGGGCCCCACAGATACGCAGTATTTT. It yields the protein CASSTDRGPTDTQYF.

This clone was recorded a few times. The rearrangement links TRBV2 to TRBJ1-6, with TRBD1 matching 8 bases. This CDR3 comprises 15 residues. Per germline, CDR1 SNHLY and CDR2 FYNNEI. The V gene end was trimmed by 7 bases and the J gene end by 5 bases; junction bases not matched to a gene: 7. In DNA form, the CDR3 reads TGTGCCAGCACTGACAGGGGCCGAAATAATTCACCCCTCCACTTT. Amino acid sequence: CASTDRGRNNSPLHF. The full variable domain, in which reference TRBV2 and TRBJ1-6 provide the parts outside the CDR3, is EPEVTQTPSHQVTQMGQEVILRCVPISNHLYFYWYRQILGQKVEFLVSFYNNEISEKSEIFDDQFSVERPDGSNFTLKIRSTKLEDSAMYFCASTDRGRNNSPLHFGNGTRLTVT.

This clone was seen only a few times. This rearrangement joins TRBV11-2 to TRBJ2-2; 13 bases fit TRBD2. CDR1 is SGHAT, CDR2 FQNNGV, per germline. V dropped 4 bases and J dropped 6; count of bases not matched to a gene: 5. This CDR3 is 16 amino acids long. The DNA of the CDR3 is TGTGCCAGCAGCTCCTCCGGACTAGCGGGGGCCGGGGAGCTGTTTTTT. It translates to CASSSSGLAGAGELFF.

The J gene is TRBJ1-2, the V gene TRBV9; tentatively, D is TRBD1 (5 bases). The germline V and J ends were trimmed by 2 bases and 4 bases, with 12 bases remaining between them. The CDR3 spans 14 residues. Germline V gives CDR1 SGDLS, CDR2 YYNGEE. The CDR3 reads CASSVPGGSYGYTF. The CDR3 DNA is TGTGCCAGCAGCGTTCCCGGGGGTAGCTATGGCTACACCTTC. The whole variable domain, remainder taken from reference TRBV9 and TRBJ1-2, is DSGVTQTPKHLITATGQRVTLRCSPRSGDLSVYWYQQSLDQGLQFLIQYYNGEERAKGNILERFSAQQFPDLHSELNLSSLELGDSALYFCASSVPGGSYGYTFGSGTRLTVV.

J is TRBJ2-7 and V is TRBV9, with TRBD1 as a possible D gene (5 bases). Germline V gene data show CDR1 as SGDLS and CDR2 as YYNGEE. CDR3 length equals 13 residues. V was shortened by 4 bases and J by 5 bases, with 13 bases between the two germline ends. CDR3 sequence reads: CASSPLTRDEQYF. The CDR3 DNA reads as TGTGCCAGCAGCCCCCTTACCAGGGACGAGCAGTACTTC.

This rearrangement joins TRBV19 to TRBJ1-5, with D perhaps matching TRBD1 (5 bases). This CDR3 has 15 residues. The germline V gene encodes CDR1 LNHDA and CDR2 SQIVND (reference sequence). V was cut by 5 bases and J by 7 bases, with 18 bases left in between. CDR3 sequence reads: CASSVQPDRRQPQHF. CDR3 nucleotide sequence: TGTGCCAGTAGTGTACAACCAGACAGACGACAGCCCCAGCATTTT.

This chain uses TRBV27 with TRBJ1-1; TRBD1 agrees at 7 bases. CDR3 length equals 14 residues. With 5 bases clipped from V and 1 base from J, the junction kept 4 bases outside the gene matches. Germline V gives CDR1 MNHEY, CDR2 SMNVEV (reference sequence). The DNA for the CDR3 is TGTGCCAGCAGTCTAGGGACAGCGAACACTGAAGCTTTCTTT. Protein product: CASSLGTANTEAFF.

In its sample, this clone was seen once. The chain carries TRBV14 and TRBJ2-7, with a possible D match to TRBD2 (6 bases). Trimming left V 7 bases short and J 7 bases short, with 20 bases between. The CDR3 is 14 residues long. Germline CDR1 reads SGHDN; CDR2 reads FVKESK. CDR3 coding DNA: TGTGCCAGCATCCCAGGTGAGGGACTGGGGGAGCAGTACTTC. Translating gives CASIPGEGLGEQYF.

The chain has TRBV23-1 and TRBJ1-1, with D possibly TRBD1 on 6 matching bases. TRBV23-1 is classed as an ORF, of uncertain function. The CDR3 sequence is 18 residues long. V was clipped by 6 bases and J by 0 bases, with 23 bases between them. The CDR3 DNA reads TGCGCCAGCAGCCTGACTGACAGGACAGTTTACTTGAACACTGAAGCTTTCTTT. This sequence encodes CASSLTDRTVYLNTEAFF.

CDR3 loop: CSARVRQGSSEQFF. The CDR3 DNA is TGCAGCGCTCGGGTCCGCCAGGGCTCAAGTGAGCAGTTCTTC. The chain links TRBV29-1 to TRBJ2-1; TRBD1 might be the D (5 bases). The CDR3 loop spans 14 amino acids. CDR1 is SQVTM and CDR2 is ANQGSEA in the germline V gene. V was trimmed by 7 bases and J by 9 bases, leaving 22 bases between them.

The chain is built from TRBV30 and TRBJ2-6; D gene uncertain. The V gene lost 4 bases and the J gene lost 4 bases, with 8 bases spanning the gap. CDR3 length: 13 amino acids. CDR1 GTSNPN and CDR2 SVGIG come from the germline V gene (reference sequence). The DNA of the CDR3 is TGTGCCTGGAAAGTGGCAGGGGCCAACGTCCTGACTTTC. Its translation: CAWKVAGANVLTF.

V is TRBV30 and J is TRBJ2-5; possibly TRBD1 for D (6 bases). Trimming cost V 0 bases and J 2 bases, with 13 bases left between them. This CDR3 has 15 residues. Germline loops: CDR1 GTSNPN, CDR2 SVGIG (reference sequence). The CDR3 DNA sequence: TGTGCCTGGAGTGTGGGGCCCAGGGGACAAGAGACCCAGTACTTC. It yields the protein CAWSVGPRGQETQYF.

The chain recombines TRBV7-9 with TRBJ2-5; a weak D match, TRBD1 (6 bases). Germline V gives CDR1 SEHNR, CDR2 FQNEAQ (reference sequence). V gave up 3 bases and J gave up 5 bases, with 13 bases separating them. The CDR3 totals 14 residues. DNA for the CDR3: TGTGCCAGCAGCTTTATGGGGGCAAGCGAGACCCAGTACTTC. Its protein product is CASSFMGASETQYF. The variable domain in full, completed from reference TRBV7-9 and TRBJ2-5, reads DTGVSQNPRHKITKRGQNVTFRCDPISEHNRLYWYRQTLGQGPEFLTYFQNEAQLEKSRLLSDRFSAERPKGSFSTLEIQRTEQGDSAMYLCASSFMGASETQYFGPGTRLLVL.

This sequence joins TRBV18 and TRBJ1-2; possible D gene TRBD1, 5 bases. Trimming pared 3 bases from V and 6 bases from J, leaving 14 bases between. Per germline, CDR1 KGHSH and CDR2 LQKENI. The CDR3 runs to 14 residues. CDR3 region: CASSPIEGVHGYTF. The CDR3 DNA follows: TGTGCCAGCTCACCCATAGAAGGGGTCCATGGCTACACCTTC.

The sample holds many counts of this clone. The chain combines TRBV7-2 with TRBJ2-1; 10 bases match TRBD2. The V segment lost 4 bases and the J segment 12 bases; nucleotides outside the gene matches: 12. CDR1 is SGHTA and CDR2 is FQGNSA in the germline V gene. The CDR3 has 15 amino acids. CDR3 bases: TGTGCCAGCAGCTCGGGGGCTAGCGGGGGATTAAGGCAGTTCTTC. Amino acid sequence: CASSSGASGGLRQFF.

This clone came up a few times. The gene calls are TRBV7-2 and TRBJ1-4; D call uncertain. The V end lost 2 bases, the J end lost 0 bases, and 16 bases lay between the germline ends. The length of the CDR3 is 18 residues. Germline CDR1 SGHTA, CDR2 FQGNSA. In DNA form, the CDR3 reads TGTGCCAGCAGCTTAAACCCGTTGGCAGATGCAACTAATGAAAAACTGTTTTTT. It is translated as CASSLNPLADATNEKLFF.

CDR3 sequence: CASSSPSTGTGYRNEQFF. CDR3 in DNA: TGTGCCAGCAGTTCCCCCTCAACCGGGACAGGCTATCGCAATGAGCAGTTCTTC. The rearrangement links TRBV28 to TRBJ2-1; 8 bases line up with TRBD1. The V and J ends lost 4 bases and 6 bases, in that order; junction bases with no gene match: 17. The CDR3 length is 18 residues. Germline V CDR1 and CDR2: MDHEN, SYDVKM. Full variable domain (rest looked up from reference TRBV28 and TRBJ2-1): DVKVTQSSRYLVKRTGEKVFLECVQDMDHENMFWYRQDPGLGLRLIYFSYDVKMKEKGDIPEGYSVSREKKERFSLILESASTNQTSMYLCASSSPSTGTGYRNEQFFGPGTRLTVL.

CDR3 nucleotide sequence: TGTGCCAGTAGGACCCCGACAGAGAACACTGAAGCTTTCTTT. Amino acids: CASRTPTENTEAFF. The chain carries TRBV19 and TRBJ1-1; D possibly corresponds to TRBD1 (5 bases). Germline lookup yields CDR1 LNHDA and CDR2 SQIVND (reference sequence). V gave up 6 bases and J gave up 1 base, with 12 bases separating them. The CDR3 is 14 amino acids.

The CDR3 sequence: CAWSWRDRVASGYTF. Written as DNA, the CDR3 is TGTGCCTGGAGTTGGCGGGACAGGGTGGCGAGTGGCTACACCTTC. The chain links TRBV30 to TRBJ1-2, with 9 bases matching TRBD1. The J segment lost 7 bases and the V segment lost 2 bases, leaving 11 bases of the junction unmatched. Germline loops: CDR1 GTSNPN, CDR2 SVGIG (reference sequence). This CDR3 spans 15 amino acids.

This clone has a single count. This sequence joins TRBV28 and TRBJ1-2; 7 nucleotides agree with TRBD1. Trimming took 4 bases from V and 6 from J; bases not matched to a gene: 14. This CDR3 contains 16 residues. Germline assignment: CDR1 MDHEN and CDR2 SYDVKM. The CDR3 protein is CASSSPTKTGKDGYTF. CDR3 in DNA: TGTGCCAGCAGTTCCCCTACAAAGACAGGGAAGGATGGCTACACCTTC.

The V and J genes are TRBV5-1 and TRBJ1-6; TRBD1 aligns across 7 bases. Losses at the gene ends were 4 bases for V and 8 bases for J; bases not matched to a gene: 9. This CDR3 region has 15 residues. Germline assignment: CDR1 SGHRS and CDR2 YFSETQ. CDR3 sequence (DNA): TGCGCCAGCAGCGCCCGACAGGGTGACGATTCACCCCTCCACTTT. This codes for CASSARQGDDSPLHF.